Shown below are 13 T cell receptor beta chains from a single sample sequenced in a study of blood T cell repertoires in COVID-19 (dated by TCRdb to about 2020). Preparation of the library involved the immunoSEQ multiplex PCR assay. This is the immuneACCESS table as TCRdb keeps it, with only in-frame sequences that have V and J called. A part of the clones is gone; compared with another copy, unresolved V genes explain less than half, and the rest is unexplained. The sample records 50,000 to 65,000 clones, approximately 81% of which are singletons. The ten top clones hold more than 4.5% of the sample. The sequenced sample consisted of peripheral blood. Source of these receptors: a man in his forties with active COVID-19.

The chain is built from TRBV27 and TRBJ2-1; possible D gene TRBD1, 6 bases. CDR3 size: 14 residues. Germline CDR1 MNHEY, CDR2 SMNVEV (reference sequence). V was cut by 5 bases and J by 8 bases, with 16 bases left in between. This chain's CDR3 is CASSLTGILYEQFF. CDR3 in DNA: TGTGCCAGCAGTCTCACAGGGATACTTTATGAGCAGTTCTTC.

The chain uses TRBV7-2 and TRBJ2-7; TRBD2 matches 11 bases. The V and J ends lost 5 bases and 7 bases, in that order; junction bases with no gene match: 16. Germline CDR1 is SGHTA and CDR2 is FQGNSA. This CDR3 spans 17 amino acids. The DNA for the CDR3 is TGTGCCAGCAGCCCGGAGGGGGTAGCGGGAGGGATCGGGGAGCAGTACTTC. The encoded protein is CASSPEGVAGGIGEQYF.

The chain links TRBV21-1 to TRBJ1-5. TRBV21-1 is listed as a pseudogene. The CDR3 extends over 15 amino acids. The CDR3 here is CASSNGTPGNQPQHF. The CDR3 nucleotides are TGTGCCAGCAGCAATGGGACTCCCGGCAATCAGCCCCAGCATTTT.

This rearrangement joins TRBV27 to TRBJ2-1; TRBD2 might be the D (5 bases). CDR3 length: 12 amino acids. CDR1 is MNHEY and CDR2 is SMNVEV in the germline V gene (reference sequence). The V and J ends lost 3 bases and 9 bases respectively, with 9 bases between them. The CDR3 loop reads CASSLRVGEQFF. The CDR3 nucleotides are TGTGCCAGCAGTTTGCGGGTGGGTGAGCAGTTCTTC.

The chain combines TRBV27 with TRBJ2-6; D gene unclear. CDR1 and CDR2 from the germline V gene are MNHEY and SMNVEV (reference sequence). There are 15 residues in the CDR3. V lost 5 bases to trimming and J lost 0 bases, with 8 bases between them. The CDR3 DNA sequence: TGTGCCAGCAGTCCTCGAGGCTCTGGGGCCAACGTCCTGACTTTC. Translation gives CASSPRGSGANVLTF.

This chain uses TRBV21-1 with TRBJ2-2; the tabulated D call, TRBD2, remains unverified against the DNA. TRBV21-1 constitutes a pseudogene. The CDR3 is made up of 18 amino acids. The CDR3 DNA follows: TGTGCCAGCAGCAATTGGGTTAGGGAGGGGATCGACACCGGGGAGCTGTTTTTT. Amino acid sequence: CASSNWVREGIDTGELFF.

V usage is TRBV13 and J usage is TRBJ2-2, with 7 bases matching TRBD2. The CDR3 runs 14 residues. The germline gives CDR1 PRHDT, CDR2 FYEKMQ (reference sequence). V trimming: 7 bases; J trimming: 4 bases; junction bases outside the gene matches: 6. CDR3 amino acids: CASKASGRTGELFF. The CDR3 region has the DNA TGTGCCAGCAAGGCTAGCGGTCGCACCGGGGAGCTGTTTTTT. The full variable domain, in which reference TRBV13 and TRBJ2-2 provide the parts outside the CDR3, is AAGVIQSPRHLIKEKRETATLKCYPIPRHDTVYWYQQGPGQDPQFLISFYEKMQSDKGSIPDRFSAQQFSDYHSELNMSSLELGDSALYFCASKASGRTGELFFGEGSRLTVL.

CDR3 in amino acids: CASKNLRGGGTGELFF. The DNA for the CDR3 is TGTGCCAGCAAAAACCTTCGGGGGGGAGGCACCGGGGAGCTGTTTTTT. The chain joins TRBV28 to TRBJ2-2, with TRBD2 matching 8 bases. V gave up 7 bases and J gave up 4 bases; unmatched junction bases: 11. The CDR3 is made up of 16 amino acids. CDR1 and CDR2 (germline): MDHEN, SYDVKM.

This chain uses TRBV10-3 with TRBJ2-6; D may be TRBD1 (5 bases). Germline CDR1 reads ENHRY; CDR2 reads SYGVKD. The CDR3 consists of 16 residues. Trimming cost V 2 bases and J 3 bases, with 11 bases left between them. CDR3: CAISEVEGVGANVLTF. CDR3 in DNA: TGTGCCATCAGTGAGGTAGAAGGGGTTGGGGCCAACGTCCTGACTTTC.

The chain joins TRBV27 to TRBJ2-1, with 7 bases identical to TRBD2. Germline lookup yields CDR1 MNHEY and CDR2 SMNVEV (reference sequence). This CDR3 has 14 residues. The trim removed 6 bases at V and 2 bases at J, leaving 4 bases unmatched. CDR3 sequence reads: CASSPGLPYNEQFF. DNA of the CDR3: TGTGCCAGCAGCCCGGGACTACCCTACAATGAGCAGTTCTTC.

The rearrangement joins TRBV5-6 to TRBJ2-5; 14 nucleotides line up with TRBD2. J gave up 4 bases and V 4 bases, and 3 bases lay outside the gene matches. Germline V gene data show CDR1 as SGHDT and CDR2 as YYEEEE. This CDR3 contains 15 residues. The DNA of the CDR3 is TGTGCCAGCAGCATGGGACTAGCGGGAGCAGAGACCCAGTACTTC. This codes for CASSMGLAGAETQYF.

This chain links TRBV2 with TRBJ2-1; 9 bases line up with TRBD1. Unmatched junction bases numbered 17, after V lost 5 bases and J lost 0 bases. The V gene's germline CDR1 is SNHLY and CDR2 FYNNEI. The length of the CDR3 is 20 residues. The CDR3: CASSLPAGTGRLSSYNEQFF. The CDR3, as DNA: TGTGCCAGCAGTTTGCCGGCCGGGACAGGGCGCCTAAGCTCCTACAATGAGCAGTTCTTC.

CDR3 sequence (DNA): TGTGCCAGCGGGGGGCGGGAGAACACAGATACGCAGTATTTT. It yields the protein CASGGRENTDTQYF. The chain combines TRBV2 with TRBJ2-3; weak D call: TRBD2 (7 bases). The CDR3 runs 14 residues. Germline CDR1 is SNHLY and CDR2 is FYNNEI. Trimming took 8 bases from V and 2 from J, leaving 14 bases between them.